This T cell receptor beta chain comes out of a study of blood T cell repertoires in COVID-19. Background on the study: Sites across the United States, Italy and Spain contributed samples from acute and convalescent COVID-19. The analysed material was cDNA or gDNA that came from T cells, B-cell-depleted T cells, or PBMCs.

Original processing notes: Amplified reference gene primers provided the basis for estimating nucleated cell counts. Assay: immunoSEQ multiplex PCR; the TCRdb copy retains only in-frame clones and omits some. D and trimming were read from the DNA, whereas the V and J calls and clone size are those reported in that table. Of 150,000 or so clones listed, roughly four fifths were seen once; the top ten hold around 28%. This CDR3 contains 14 residues. With 4 bases clipped from V and 7 bases from J, the junction kept 6 bases outside the gene matches. Germline loops: CDR1 SGHRS, CDR2 YFSETQ. The rearrangement uses TRBV5-1 and TRBJ2-7, with 12 bases fitting TRBD1. The sequence was collected from a woman aged 55-69 years with acute or convalescent COVID-19. The sequencing sample was made of peripheral blood. The CDR3 DNA reads TGCGCCAGCAGCACGGGACAGGGGGCGGAAGAGCAGTACTTC. Translating it yields CASSTGQGAEEQYF. Together with reference TRBV5-1 and TRBJ2-7, the CDR3 gives the full variable domain: KAGVTQTPRYLIKTRGQQVTLSCSPISGHRSVSWYQQTPGQGLQFLFEYFSETQRNKGNFPGRFSGRQFSNSRSEMNVSTLELGDSALYLCASSTGQGAEEQYFGPGTRLTVT.